A selection of T cell receptor beta chains follows, all from one sample in a study of T cell responses to AZD1222 COVID-19 vaccine. Sequencing was performed with immunoSEQ multiplex PCR; in TCRdb, only in-frame clones are kept and a portion is missing. Seen here are some 130,000 clones, approximately 88% observed once, and the top ten hold roughly 4.3%. Here the sequenced sample was peripheral blood, taken on day 0 of AZD1222 vaccination. These receptors all come from an adult in good health. Each CDR3 is given with its conserved first and last residue. A D gene is named only where the DNA matches it firmly. The size entry is marked missing in some rows and otherwise reads once, few, many or a size class.

J,D,V,size,DNA,CDR3
TRBJ1-6,-,TRBV6-1,-,TGTGCCAGCAGTGACAATAATTCACCCCTCCACTTT,CASSDNNSPLHF
TRBJ1-1,-,TRBV2,-,TGTGCCAGCAGTGCGGCGTATGGAGCTTTCTTT,CASSAAYGAFF
TRBJ2-6,-,TRBV5-1,-,TGCGCCAGCAGCTCGGGGGACAGTACTGGGGCCAACGTCCTGACTTTC,CASSSGDSTGANVLTF
TRBJ1-1,TRBD1,TRBV6-5,-,TGTGCCAGCAGGGGACAGCTGAACACTGAAGCTTTCTTT,CASRGQLNTEAFF
TRBJ1-5,-,TRBV5-1,-,TGCGCCAGCAGCTCTGGTGACCCGGGGCAGCCCCAGCATTTT,CASSSGDPGQPQHF
TRBJ1-3,-,TRBV11-3,-,TGTGCCAGCAGCTTAGGGCGCTCTTTTAGCTCTGGAAACACCATATATTTT,CASSLGRSFSSGNTIYF
TRBJ1-2,-,TRBV28,few,TGTGCCAGCTTAGGGGTAGCTAGAAACTATGGCTACACCTTC,CASLGVARNYGYTF
TRBJ1-1,-,TRBV3-1/TRBV3-2,few,TGTGCCAGCAGCCAAGGGGGGAGGGGAACTGAAGCTTTCTTT,CASSQGGRGTEAFF
TRBJ1-5,-,TRBV7-2,-,TGTGCCAGCAGCTTAGAGTCGGGCCGGTATAGCAATCAGCCCCAGCATTTT,CASSLESGRYSNQPQHF
TRBJ2-1,-,TRBV24-1,-,TGTGCCACCAGTGATAGTCCAGGTTACAATGAGCAGTTCTTC,CATSDSPGYNEQFF
TRBJ1-6,-,TRBV28,-,TGTGCCAGCAGTAGCCTGGGACAAAGAGAATCACCCCTCCACTTT,CASSSLGQRESPLHF
TRBJ2-7,TRBD1,TRBV16,-,TGTGCCAGCAGCCCCCTGGGACAGGTTGAGGACGAGCAGTACTTC,CASSPLGQVEDEQYF
TRBJ2-7,-,TRBV28,-,TGTGCCAGCAGTTCTTGGTACTCCCACGAGCCGACTTTGGGTGGGGGGTACGAGCAGTACTTC,CASSSWYSHEPTLGGGYEQYF
TRBJ1-1,TRBD1,TRBV5-1,-,TGCGCCAGCAGCTTCGGACAGGGGGGCACTGAAGCTTTCTTT,CASSFGQGGTEAFF
TRBJ2-5,-,TRBV6-5,-,TGTGCCAGCAGGGACTTTCAAGAGACCCAGTACTTC,CASRDFQETQYF
TRBJ2-5,TRBD1,TRBV3-1/TRBV3-2,-,TGTGCCAGCAGCCTCGGGACAGGGAATTGGTACTTC,CASSLGTGNWYF
TRBJ2-5,-,TRBV18,-,TGTGCCAGCTCACGAGGTAGCGTCCAAGAGACCCAGTACTTC,CASSRGSVQETQYF
TRBJ1-2,-,TRBV7-3,-,TGTGCCAGCTCCCAGGGTAGAAAGGATGGCTACACCTTC,CASSQGRKDGYTF
TRBJ2-2,-,TRBV19,-,TGTGCCAGTAGTAACCAGGCCTCGAACACCGGGGAGCTGTTTTTT,CASSNQASNTGELFF
TRBJ1-2,-,TRBV5-1,-,TGCGCCAGCAGCCCGGGTGTAAGGGGCGCGGGCTACACCTTC,CASSPGVRGAGYTF
TRBJ1-5,-,TRBV5-1,-,TGCGCCAGCAGCTTGGAACAAGGGCAGCCCCAGCATTTT,CASSLEQGQPQHF
TRBJ1-2,TRBD1,TRBV19,-,TGTGCCAGTTCGACGACAGGGAATGCTAACTATGGCTACACCTTC,CASSTTGNANYGYTF
TRBJ2-7,TRBD1,TRBV5-4,-,TGTGCCAGCAGCTTAGGGGACAGACCCTACGAGCAGTACTTC,CASSLGDRPYEQYF
TRBJ2-7,-,TRBV4-1,once,TGCGCCAGCAGCCTCCGCTCGGGCTGGATATACGAGCAGTACTTC,CASSLRSGWIYEQYF
TRBJ1-4,-,TRBV7-9,-,TGTGCCAGCAGCCACCCCCGGGACACGGGGGACGAAAAACTGTTTTTT,CASSHPRDTGDEKLFF
TRBJ2-3,-,TRBV28,-,TGTGCCAGCACCCGGGCTCGGGATACGCAGTATTTT,CASTRARDTQYF
TRBJ1-6,TRBD1,TRBV3-1/TRBV3-2,-,TGTGCCAGCAGCCAAGGGGACAGGATGTATTCACCCCTCCACTTT,CASSQGDRMYSPLHF
TRBJ1-1,TRBD1,TRBV9,once,TGTGCCAGCAGCGTACGGGGGGACAGCTACACTGAAGCTTTCTTT,CASSVRGDSYTEAFF
TRBJ2-7,-,TRBV27,-,TGTGCCAGCAGTTTCCGGGACACCTACGAGCAGTACTTC,CASSFRDTYEQYF
TRBJ1-5,-,TRBV28,-,TGTGCCAGCATACGCGGAGGGGCGAGGGGCAATCAGCCCCAGCATTTT,CASIRGGARGNQPQHF
TRBJ1-1,TRBD1,TRBV7-6,-,TGTGCCAGCAGCCCTTCAGGGGGGCTGAACACTGAAGCTTTCTTT,CASSPSGGLNTEAFF
TRBJ2-7,TRBD2,TRBV14,-,TGTGCCAGCAGCCAAGCCCGGACTAGTTTCTACGAGCAGTACTTC,CASSQARTSFYEQYF
TRBJ1-1,TRBD1,TRBV4-1,-,TGCGCCAGCAGGGGCAGAAGGACAATTGGCCAGGGGGGCACTGAAGCTTTCTTT,CASRGRRTIGQGGTEAFF
TRBJ1-6,-,TRBV18,-,TGTGCCAGCTCACCACTGGTACAGGATGTTTTGAGCTCCTATAATTCACCCCTCCACTTT,CASSPLVQDVLSSYNSPLHF
TRBJ2-6,TRBD1,TRBV5-1,-,TGCGCCAGCAGCTTGGACGGGACAGGGAACTCTGGGGCCAACGTCCTGACTTTC,CASSLDGTGNSGANVLTF
TRBJ1-4,-,TRBV5-1,-,TGCGCCAGCAGCTGGAACAGGGAGGGAGGAGAAAAACTGTTTTTT,CASSWNREGGEKLFF
TRBJ2-1,TRBD2,TRBV7-8,once,TGTGCCAGCAGCTTAGCGCTACTCCCGGGACTAGGATTTAACAATGAGCAGTTCTTC,CASSLALLPGLGFNNEQFF
TRBJ1-5,-,TRBV19,-,TGTGCCAGTAAGTTCGGGGGCAATCAGCCCCAGCATTTT,CASKFGGNQPQHF
TRBJ2-5,TRBD2,TRBV28,-,TGTGCCAGCAGTTTAAGTCTAGCGGGGACCGGCTCGCAAGAGACCCAGTACTTC,CASSLSLAGTGSQETQYF
TRBJ2-1,-,TRBV6-5,-,TGTGCCGGCCGGGAACCCAACAACAATGAGCAGTTCTTC,CAGREPNNNEQFF
TRBJ2-5,TRBD2,TRBV7-9,-,TGTGCCAGCAGCCCGGGACTACCTGAGACCCAGTACTTC,CASSPGLPETQYF